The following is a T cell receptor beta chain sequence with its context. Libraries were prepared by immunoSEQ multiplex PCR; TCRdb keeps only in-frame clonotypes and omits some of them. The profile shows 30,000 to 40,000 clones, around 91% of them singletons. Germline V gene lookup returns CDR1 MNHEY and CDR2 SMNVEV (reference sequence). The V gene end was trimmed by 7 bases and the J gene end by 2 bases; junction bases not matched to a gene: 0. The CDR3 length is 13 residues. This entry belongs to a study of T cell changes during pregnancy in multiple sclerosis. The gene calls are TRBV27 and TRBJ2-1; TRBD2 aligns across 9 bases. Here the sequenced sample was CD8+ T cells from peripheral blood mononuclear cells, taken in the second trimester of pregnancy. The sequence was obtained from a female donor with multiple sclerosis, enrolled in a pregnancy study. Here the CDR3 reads CASTSGAYNEQFF. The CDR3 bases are TGTGCCAGCACTAGCGGGGCCTACAATGAGCAGTTCTTC.